Listed below are T cell receptor beta chains from one sample, sequenced in a study of a mutant IDH1 vaccine in newly diagnosed glioma. Profiled with immunoSEQ multiplex PCR; TCRdb holds only in-frame clones, not every one. The sample contains about 94,000 clones, just under 90% of which appear only once. These receptors' targets are unknown. Sample: PBMCs, taken from a glioma patient whose treatment included an IDH1 peptide vaccine. These receptors were obtained from a woman aged 50 to 65 with glioma. Each CDR3 is given with its conserved first and last residue. A D gene is named only where the DNA matches it firmly. Some rows mark clone size as missing; the rest say once, few, many or name a class of expanded clone.

abundance,d_gene,v_gene,j_gene,CDR3aa,CDR3nt
once,TRBD1,TRBV19,TRBJ1-5,CASSGTGSVNQPQHF,TGTGCCAGTAGCGGGACAGGGAGTGTGAATCAGCCCCAGCATTTT
NA,TRBD1,TRBV27,TRBJ2-7,CASSSTGQTFYEQYF,TGTGCCAGCAGTTCAACGGGACAGACTTTCTACGAGCAGTACTTC
NA,NA,TRBV29-1,TRBJ2-3,CSVGETDTQYF,TGCAGCGTTGGAGAGACAGATACGCAGTATTTT
NA,NA,TRBV7-2,TRBJ2-7,CASSPQGTAYEQYF,TGTGCCAGCAGCCCACAGGGTACTGCCTACGAGCAGTACTTC
NA,NA,TRBV6-5,TRBJ2-7,CASSPGTLDEQYF,TGTGCCAGCAGTCCCGGGACACTCGACGAGCAGTACTTC
NA,NA,TRBV25-1,TRBJ2-2,CASSLSGTGELFF,TGTGCCAGCAGCCTCAGCGGAACCGGGGAGCTGTTTTTT
once,NA,TRBV5-1,TRBJ1-2,CASSPGSGHNYGYTF,TGCGCCAGCAGCCCCGGATCAGGGCATAACTATGGCTACACCTTC
NA,TRBD1,TRBV27,TRBJ2-7,CASSPWTGEAEQYF,TGTGCCAGCAGTCCTTGGACAGGGGAGGCCGAGCAGTACTTC
once,NA,TRBV28,TRBJ1-2,CASSHGSVTFGDYGYTF,TGTGCCAGCAGCCACGGATCCGTCACATTCGGAGACTATGGCTACACCTTC
few,NA,TRBV7-2,TRBJ1-2,CASSWGGGNYGYTF,TGTGCCAGCAGCTGGGGTGGGGGGAACTATGGCTACACCTTC
NA,NA,TRBV4-1,TRBJ2-7,CASSQVTGPSYEQYF,TGCGCCAGCAGCCAAGTGACAGGCCCCTCCTACGAGCAGTACTTC
NA,TRBD1,TRBV5-1,TRBJ1-4,CASSLTGTGGTTNEKLFF,TGCGCCAGCAGCTTGACCGGGACAGGGGGAACCACTAATGAAAAACTGTTTTTT
NA,TRBD2,TRBV7-3,TRBJ2-1,CASSFIAGVIGDNEQFF,TGTGCCAGCAGCTTCATAGCGGGAGTAATTGGCGACAATGAGCAGTTCTTC
NA,TRBD2,TRBV4-1,TRBJ2-1,CASSGPSGRNEQFF,TGCGCCAGCAGCGGGCCTAGCGGGCGTAATGAGCAGTTCTTC
NA,NA,TRBV2,TRBJ1-1,CASRDSWAAEAFF,TGTGCCAGCAGGGACTCCTGGGCGGCTGAAGCTTTCTTT
NA,NA,TRBV7-9,TRBJ2-7,CASGEGGTDYEQYF,TGTGCCAGCGGAGAAGGGGGGACCGACTACGAGCAGTACTTC
NA,NA,TRBV6-6,TRBJ1-2,CASSRDGYTF,TGTGCCAGCAGCCGTGATGGCTACACCTTC
NA,NA,TRBV5-1,TRBJ2-3,CASSSVQRVETQYF,TGCGCCAGCAGTTCCGTACAAAGGGTAGAGACGCAGTATTTT
few,TRBD1,TRBV7-8,TRBJ1-2,CASSSYRTGANYGYTF,TGTGCCAGCAGCTCTTACAGGACAGGGGCTAACTATGGCTACACCTTC
once,NA,TRBV2,TRBJ2-1,CASSSQDYWNEQFF,TGTGCCAGCAGTTCTCAGGACTATTGGAATGAGCAGTTCTTC
NA,NA,TRBV11-2,TRBJ1-1,CASSPPGGLYTEAFF,TGTGCCAGCAGCCCCCCGGGCGGACTCTACACTGAAGCTTTCTTT
few,NA,TRBV5-6,TRBJ1-1,CASSLEFQGIPTEAFF,TGTGCCAGCAGCTTGGAATTTCAGGGAATCCCTACTGAAGCTTTCTTT
NA,TRBD1,TRBV19,TRBJ2-7,CASSGTLGGQGFDEQYF,TGTGCCAGTAGTGGGACCCTCGGAGGACAGGGGTTCGACGAGCAGTACTTC
NA,NA,TRBV28,TRBJ2-1,CASSSPGTSYNEQFF,TGTGCCAGCAGTTCACCCGGGACTTCCTACAATGAGCAGTTCTTC
NA,NA,TRBV27,TRBJ1-1,CASSSRRTMKDTEAFF,TGTGCCAGCAGTTCGAGACGAACCATGAAGGACACTGAAGCTTTCTTT
NA,NA,TRBV4-2,TRBJ2-3,CASSGAQGSTDTQYF,TGTGCCAGCAGCGGAGCCCAGGGGAGCACAGATACGCAGTATTTT
NA,TRBD2,TRBV15,TRBJ2-1,CATSRDLGGGYNEQFF,TGTGCCACCAGCAGAGATCTAGGCGGGGGGTACAATGAGCAGTTCTTC
NA,NA,TRBV9,TRBJ1-1,CASSLLRNTEAFF,TGTGCCAGCAGCCTACTAAGGAACACTGAAGCTTTCTTT
NA,NA,TRBV20-1,TRBJ2-7,CSARGGYEQYF,TGCAGTGCTAGAGGTGGCTACGAGCAGTACTTC
NA,NA,TRBV4-2,TRBJ2-1,CASSPQNTGTWDEQFF,TGTGCCAGCAGCCCCCAAAACACCGGGACTTGGGATGAGCAGTTCTTC
NA,NA,TRBV11-2,TRBJ2-7,CASSFNLDEQYF,TGTGCCAGCAGCTTTAATTTAGACGAGCAGTACTTC
NA,NA,TRBV28,TRBJ1-5,CASSSGQYNQPQHF,TGTGCCAGCAGTAGCGGACAGTACAATCAGCCCCAGCATTTT
NA,NA,TRBV28,TRBJ2-4,CASALAKNIQYF,TGTGCCAGCGCCCTAGCCAAAAACATTCAGTACTTC
NA,TRBD2,TRBV28,TRBJ2-2,CASSPPLAGGYTGELFF,TGTGCCAGCAGCCCACCACTAGCGGGAGGGTACACCGGGGAGCTGTTTTTT
NA,NA,TRBV27,TRBJ1-2,CASSLSSTVYGYTF,TGTGCCAGCAGTTTATCCTCGACAGTTTATGGCTACACCTTC
NA,NA,TRBV10-3,TRBJ2-2,CAVGAENTGELFF,TGTGCCGTGGGAGCAGAGAACACCGGGGAGCTGTTTTTT
NA,TRBD2,TRBV28,TRBJ2-7,CASSPRRGYEQYF,TGTGCCAGCAGTCCTCGGCGGGGGTACGAGCAGTACTTC
NA,TRBD2,TRBV7-6,TRBJ2-2,CASSLASNGGRAYGGELFF,TGTGCCAGCAGCTTAGCGTCGAATGGCGGGAGGGCCTATGGCGGGGAGCTGTTTTTT
NA,TRBD1,TRBV9,TRBJ2-2,CASSTNKDRANTGELFF,TGTGCCAGCAGCACTAATAAGGACAGGGCGAACACCGGGGAGCTGTTTTTT
NA,TRBD2,TRBV5-1,TRBJ2-7,CASSLRLAEGQREQYF,TGCGCCAGCAGCTTAAGACTAGCGGAGGGCCAACGCGAGCAGTACTTC
NA,NA,TRBV5-1,TRBJ2-7,CASSLHPGFMNEQYF,TGCGCCAGCAGCCTTCACCCAGGGTTTATGAACGAGCAGTACTTC
NA,NA,TRBV6-6,TRBJ1-1,CASVSGTLEAFF,TGTGCCAGCGTTTCAGGGACATTGGAAGCTTTCTTT
NA,TRBD1,TRBV14,TRBJ1-6,CASSPRDRPLHF,TGTGCCAGCAGCCCGAGGGACAGACCCCTCCACTTT